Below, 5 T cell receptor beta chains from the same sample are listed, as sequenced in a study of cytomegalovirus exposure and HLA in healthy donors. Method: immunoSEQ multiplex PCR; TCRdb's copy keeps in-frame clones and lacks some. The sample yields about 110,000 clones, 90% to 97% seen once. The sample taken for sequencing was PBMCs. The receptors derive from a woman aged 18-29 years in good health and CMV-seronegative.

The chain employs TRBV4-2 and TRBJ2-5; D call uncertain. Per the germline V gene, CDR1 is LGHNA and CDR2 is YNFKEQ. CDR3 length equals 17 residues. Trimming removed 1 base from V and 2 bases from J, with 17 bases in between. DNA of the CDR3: TGTGCCAGCAGCCAAGCGGTTGTGGGCAGTGGACAAGAGACCCAGTACTTC. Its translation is CASSQAVVGSGQETQYF.

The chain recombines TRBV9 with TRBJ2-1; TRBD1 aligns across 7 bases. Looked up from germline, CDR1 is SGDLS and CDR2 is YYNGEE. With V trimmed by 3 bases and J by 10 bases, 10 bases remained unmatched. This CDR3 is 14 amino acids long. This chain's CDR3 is CASSALSLQGEQFF. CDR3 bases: TGTGCCAGCAGCGCGCTGAGCTTACAGGGGGAGCAGTTCTTC.

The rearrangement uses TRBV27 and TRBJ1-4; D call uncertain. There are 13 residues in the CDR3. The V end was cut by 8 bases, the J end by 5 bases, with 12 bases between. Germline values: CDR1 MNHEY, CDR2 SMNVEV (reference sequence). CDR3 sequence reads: CASSPAGNEKLFF. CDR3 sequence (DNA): TGTGCCAGCTCCCCCGCGGGGAATGAAAAACTGTTTTTT.

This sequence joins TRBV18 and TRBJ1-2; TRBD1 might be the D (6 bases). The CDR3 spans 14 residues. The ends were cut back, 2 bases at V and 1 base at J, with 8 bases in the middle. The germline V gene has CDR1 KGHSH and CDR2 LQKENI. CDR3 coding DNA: TGTGCCAGCTCACCAACAGGGAGTAACTATGGCTACACCTTC. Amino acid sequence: CASSPTGSNYGYTF.

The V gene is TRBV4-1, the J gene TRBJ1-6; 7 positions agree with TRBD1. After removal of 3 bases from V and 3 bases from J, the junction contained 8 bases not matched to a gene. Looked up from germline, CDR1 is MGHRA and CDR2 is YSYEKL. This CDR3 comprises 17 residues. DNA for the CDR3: TGCGCCAGCAGCCAGGAGGTAGGGGGCGTCTATAATTCACCCCTCCACTTT. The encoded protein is CASSQEVGGVYNSPLHF.